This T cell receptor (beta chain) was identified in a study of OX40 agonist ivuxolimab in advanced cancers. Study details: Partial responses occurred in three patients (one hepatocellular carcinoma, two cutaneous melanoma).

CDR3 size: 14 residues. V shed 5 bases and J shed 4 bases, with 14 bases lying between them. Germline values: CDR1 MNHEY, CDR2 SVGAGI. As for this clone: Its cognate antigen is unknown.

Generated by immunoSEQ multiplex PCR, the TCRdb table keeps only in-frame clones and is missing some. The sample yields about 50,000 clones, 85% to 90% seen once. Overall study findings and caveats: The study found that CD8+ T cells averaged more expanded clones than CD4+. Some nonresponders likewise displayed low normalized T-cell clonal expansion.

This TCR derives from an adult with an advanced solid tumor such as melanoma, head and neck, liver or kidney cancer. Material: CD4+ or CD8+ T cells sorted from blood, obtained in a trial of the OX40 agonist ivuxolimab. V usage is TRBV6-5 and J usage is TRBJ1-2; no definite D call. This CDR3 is CASSQYTGPYGYTF. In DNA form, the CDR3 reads TGTGCCAGCAGTCAATACACGGGTCCCTATGGCTACACCTTC.